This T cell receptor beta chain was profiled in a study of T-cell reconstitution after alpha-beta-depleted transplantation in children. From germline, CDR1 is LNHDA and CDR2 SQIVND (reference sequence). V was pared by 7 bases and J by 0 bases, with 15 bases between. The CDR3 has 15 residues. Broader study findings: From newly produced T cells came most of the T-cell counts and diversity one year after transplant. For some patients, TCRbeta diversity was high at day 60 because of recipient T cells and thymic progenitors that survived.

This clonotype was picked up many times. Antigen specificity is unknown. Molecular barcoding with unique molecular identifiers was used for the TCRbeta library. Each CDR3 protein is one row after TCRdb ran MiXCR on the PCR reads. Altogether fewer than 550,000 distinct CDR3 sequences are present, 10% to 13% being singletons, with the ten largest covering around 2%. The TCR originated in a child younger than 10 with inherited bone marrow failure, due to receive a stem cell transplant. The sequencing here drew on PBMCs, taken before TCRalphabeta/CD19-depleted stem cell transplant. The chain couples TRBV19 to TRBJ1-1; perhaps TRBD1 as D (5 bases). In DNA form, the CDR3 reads TGTGCCAGTACCCGGGGGGTCGGGCTGAACACTGAAGCTTTCTTT. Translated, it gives CASTRGVGLNTEAFF.